Below, 5 T cell receptor beta chains from the same sample are listed, as sequenced in a study of T cell repertoires in cytomegalovirus infection (dated by TCRdb to about 2019). TCRdb lists the instrument as Illumina HiSeq 1500. Using fastp trimming at Q25 and MiXCR clonotype assembly, TCRdb reanalyzed the public sequencing data and kept in-frame beta chains. Rows are combined by CDR3 protein, so each entry shows the most common genes and DNA. For this sample there are 310,000 or so distinct CDR3 sequences; 15% to 20% appear just once. Of the sample, around 13% falls within the top ten clones. What was sequenced was PBMCs. Receptors were obtained from a human donor in good health (CMV status not recorded). Some clones in this sample may be carry-over from other donors' samples.

This clonotype was observed at least ten times. CDR3 loop: CASSQDGGRGWSNQPQHF. The CDR3 nucleotides are TGTGCCAGCAGCCAAGATGGCGGCAGGGGCTGGAGCAATCAGCCCCAGCATTTT. The chain employs TRBV4-2 and TRBJ1-5, with TRBD1 as a possible D gene (6 bases). Germline V lookup: CDR1 LGHNA, CDR2 YNFKEQ. V lost 0 bases to trimming and J lost 1 base, with 16 bases between them. This CDR3 has 18 residues.

This clonotype was counted a few times. The CDR3 DNA reads as TGTGCCAGCAGCCCTGGAGGGTTGGATGGCTACACCTTC. Its translation: CASSPGGLDGYTF. This chain uses TRBV5-6 with TRBJ1-2; D not certain. The germline CDR1 and CDR2 sequences are SGHDT and YYEEEE. V lost 4 bases and J lost 6, with 13 bases in between. The CDR3 runs to 13 residues.

This clonotype was detected a few times. This chain connects TRBV2 to TRBJ1-1; a weak D match, TRBD1 (5 bases). V was cut by 5 bases and J by 1 base, with 8 bases left in between. The germline gives CDR1 SNHLY, CDR2 FYNNEI. CDR3 length: 13 amino acids. CDR3 residues: CASSQTANTEAFF. For the CDR3, the DNA is TGTGCCAGCAGTCAGACAGCGAACACTGAAGCTTTCTTT.

In regard to this clonotype: One base away lies a much larger clone, so this may be a sequencing read error. The chain is built from TRBV2 and TRBJ2-1; D is perhaps TRBD2 (6 bases). Germline CDR1 and CDR2: SNHLY and FYNNEI. The CDR3 runs to 15 residues. The DNA of the CDR3 is TGTTCCAGCAGGGACTCTTCGAGCTCCTACAATGAGCAGTTCTTC. Translated, it gives CSSRDSSSSYNEQFF.

This clonotype came up a few times. The V gene is TRBV7-9, the J gene TRBJ2-3; 11 positions agree with TRBD1. Germline trimming cut 5 bases from V and 4 bases from J; bases unmatched to any gene: 11. The CDR3 is 17 amino acids. In germline, CDR1 is SEHNR, CDR2 FQNEAQ (reference sequence). This CDR3 reads CASSAAGQGAKADTQYF. The CDR3 DNA follows: TGTGCCAGCAGCGCTGCCGGACAGGGGGCCAAGGCAGATACGCAGTATTTT.